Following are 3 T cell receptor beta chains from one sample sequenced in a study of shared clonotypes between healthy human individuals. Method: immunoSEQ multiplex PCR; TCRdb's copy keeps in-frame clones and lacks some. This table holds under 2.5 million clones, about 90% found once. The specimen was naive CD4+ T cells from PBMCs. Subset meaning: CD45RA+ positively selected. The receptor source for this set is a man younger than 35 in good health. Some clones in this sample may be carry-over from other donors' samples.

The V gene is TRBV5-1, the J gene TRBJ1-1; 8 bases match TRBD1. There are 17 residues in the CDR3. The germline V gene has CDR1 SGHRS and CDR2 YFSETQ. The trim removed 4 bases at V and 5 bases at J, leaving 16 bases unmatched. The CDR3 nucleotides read TGCGCCAGCAGCGCAATACCCCAGGGGGCAGGTGGGACTGAAGCTTTCTTT. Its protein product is CASSAIPQGAGGTEAFF.

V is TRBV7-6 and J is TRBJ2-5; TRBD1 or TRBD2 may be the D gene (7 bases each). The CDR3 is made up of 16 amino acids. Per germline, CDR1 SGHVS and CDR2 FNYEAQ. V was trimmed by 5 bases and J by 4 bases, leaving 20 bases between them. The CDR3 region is CASSNGGQGVGETQYF. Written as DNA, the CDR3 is TGTGCCAGCAGCAACGGGGGGCAGGGGGTTGGAGAGACCCAGTACTTC.

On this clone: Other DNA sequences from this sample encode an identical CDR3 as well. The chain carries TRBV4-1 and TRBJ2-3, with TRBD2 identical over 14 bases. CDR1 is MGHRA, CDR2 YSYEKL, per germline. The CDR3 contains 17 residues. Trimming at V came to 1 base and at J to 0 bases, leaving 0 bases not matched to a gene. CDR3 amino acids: CASSQGTSGRSTDTQYF. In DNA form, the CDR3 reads TGCGCCAGCAGCCAAGGGACTAGCGGGAGGAGCACAGATACGCAGTATTTT.